The clone carrying this T cell receptor beta chain was seen a handful of times. The antigen remains unidentified. This record comes from a study of tumor-infiltrating lymphocytes in localized non-small cell lung cancer. At the level of the study: Patients included smokers and never-smokers with various histologies, some sampled after neoadjuvant chemotherapy. Resected tumor was paired with non-adjacent uninvolved lung from the same patient.

Sequenced by immunoSEQ multiplex PCR; TCRdb stores in-frame clones only, minus some. The sample lists tens of thousands of clones, 73% occurring once. The V gene's germline CDR1 is SGHVS and CDR2 FQNEAQ. The CDR3 extends over 15 amino acids. Trimming removed 5 bases from V and 4 bases from J, with 17 bases in between. Whole-study results and caveats: Technical variation could not be separated from intratumor heterogeneity here. TCR sequencing covered a subset of patients with enough tissue.

This chain uses TRBV7-8 with TRBJ2-5; D unclear. The origin of this receptor is a human donor with non-small cell lung cancer. The sample comprised lung tumor tissue. The CDR3 spells CASSRLAASGETQYF. CDR3 sequence (DNA): TGTGCCAGCAGCCGCCTCGCAGCTTCGGGAGAGACCCAGTACTTC.